This T cell receptor beta chain derives from a study of blood T cell repertoires in COVID-19. The repertoire was sequenced with immunoSEQ multiplex PCR; TCRdb's copy has only in-frame clones and lacks some. The table lists 250,000 to 300,000 clones, more than 80% of them singletons. Germline V CDR1 and CDR2: SGHDT, YYEEEE. V was clipped by 1 base and J by 0 bases, with 13 bases between them. The CDR3 totals 16 residues. The V call is TRBV5-6, the J call TRBJ1-1; D gene ambiguous. This clonotype was sampled from a woman between 25 and 40 years old with active or convalescent COVID-19. The sample consisted of peripheral blood. CDR3 DNA: TGTGCCAGCAGCTTGAGTTCTAGGCTCCTGAACACTGAAGCTTTCTTT. Protein product: CASSLSSRLLNTEAFF.